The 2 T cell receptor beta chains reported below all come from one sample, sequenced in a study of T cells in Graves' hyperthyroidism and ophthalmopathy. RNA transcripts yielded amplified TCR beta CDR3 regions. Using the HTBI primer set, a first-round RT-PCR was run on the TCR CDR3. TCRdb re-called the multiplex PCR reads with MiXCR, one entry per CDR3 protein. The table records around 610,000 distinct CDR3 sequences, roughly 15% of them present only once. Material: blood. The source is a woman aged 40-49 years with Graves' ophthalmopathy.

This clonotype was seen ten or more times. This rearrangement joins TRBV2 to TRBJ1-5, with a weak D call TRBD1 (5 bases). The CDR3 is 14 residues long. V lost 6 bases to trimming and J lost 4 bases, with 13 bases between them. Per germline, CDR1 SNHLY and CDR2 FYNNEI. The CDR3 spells CASRGQGPNQPQHF. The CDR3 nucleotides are TGTGCCAGCAGGGGGCAAGGACCAAATCAGCCCCAGCATTTT.

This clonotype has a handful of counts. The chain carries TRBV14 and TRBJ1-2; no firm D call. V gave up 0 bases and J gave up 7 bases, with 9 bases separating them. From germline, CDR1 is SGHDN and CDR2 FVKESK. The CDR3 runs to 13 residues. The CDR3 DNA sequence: TGTGCCAGCAGCCAAGAGGAGGTTGGTGGCTACACCTTC. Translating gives CASSQEEVGGYTF.